The rows below give T cell receptor beta chains drawn from one sample of a study of lymphopenia after photon versus proton radiotherapy. The protocol was immunoSEQ multiplex PCR, while the TCRdb copy is restricted to in-frame clones and leaves out a portion. The data show about 25,000 clones, roughly 90% seen once. Sequencing used peripheral blood, obtained from a patient treated with photon-based radiotherapy. These receptors were collected from a middle-aged man with gastric cancer. Each CDR3 is given without its conserved first and last residue.

>13|TRBV30
AWSVLVGPGDTQY
>14|TRBV19
ASSIVLAGWGNEQF
>11|TRBV7-2
ASSLQRNTEAF
>13|TRBV6-1
ASSVDRGSSYEQY
>12|TRBV5-5
ASSPGAGGDGYT
>12|TRBV25-1
ASNPSGMNTEAF
>15|TRBV11-1
ASSPLPLAGVYNEQF
>15|TRBV4-2
ASSQDWRLATTGELF
>12|TRBV6-1
ASSGTGTAGELF
>15|TRBV18
ASSPEAAGGSNQPQH
>14|TRBV27
ASSLKGVGGSYEQY
>11|TRBV7-6
ASTPFVESEAF
>14|TRBV9
ASSLEGGSGANVLT
>11|TRBV5-1
ASSPTGPYEQY
>13|TRBV4-3
ASSQDSSSGNTIY
>11|TRBV12-5
ASGFSGANVLT
>14|TRBV19
ASTGWSGGKNYGYT
>11|TRBV7-3
ASSLGTQETQY
>14|TRBV11-2
ASSSIAGSLNYGYT
>15|TRBV5-1
ASRGLPGAEGANVLT
>10|TRBV11-2
ASSPQGETQY
>13|TRBV5-6
ASSPWSVNSYGYT
>12|TRBV7-2
ASSGGLAKNIQY
>13|TRBV14
ASSQDGLVFDTQY
>13|TRBV6-6
ASKYLGGALDTQY
>13|TRBV4-3
ASSQARPPNTEAF
>12|TRBV4-1
ASSPVGLQETQY
>12|TRBV4-1
ASSLRTSNTEAF
>11|TRBV11-2
ASSLDTILEAF
>13|TRBV19
ASSGAGGRPDTQY
>13|TRBV30
AWTPPGFGNQPQH
>15|TRBV30
AWSVLIGDSGLYGYT
>12|TRBV29-1
SGQDRGSYNEQF
>13|TRBV7-3
ASSFGTTDTYEQY
>9|TRBV5-1
ASSSGDLLH
>12|TRBV4-3
ASSQSQGSYEQY
>11|TRBV7-9
ASSFDRDQPQH
>13|TRBV30
AWRGGTGGLEKLF
>12|TRBV11-1
ASSLGTDDNEQF
>11|TRBV14
ASSLRRTDTQY
>14|TRBV19
ASSIRGSTTYNEQF
>12|TRBV10-2
ASSRITGEAPLH
>13|TRBV30
AWNRVALGGDTQY
>12|TRBV6-5
ASSYSSGAGKLF
>13|TRBV10-2
ASSDRLIAKNIQY
>11|TRBV14
ASSQSHNYGYT
>14|TRBV21-1
ASSKENLSLIDEQF
>14|TRBV7-9
ASSRGGGAAGNTIY
>11|TRBV4-3
ASSQDWGNIQY
>14|TRBV6-1
ASSERTEPANYGYT
>11|TRBV12-5
ASDGGPGHEQF
>9|TRBV20-1
SASVAAIQY
>13|TRBV4-1
ASSQGQGKNSPLH